This section outlines one TCR beta chain sequence together with its context. CDR1 and CDR2 from the germline V gene are SEHNR and FQNEAQ (reference sequence). V shed 4 bases and J shed 8 bases, with 17 bases lying between them. CDR3 length equals 14 residues. Libraries were prepared by immunoSEQ multiplex PCR; TCRdb keeps only in-frame clonotypes and omits some of them. The table lists tens of thousands of clones, 90% to 95% of them singletons. The data are from a study of technical replicates of blood from a handful of donors. The V call is TRBV7-9, the J call TRBJ1-2, with D maybe TRBD1 (6 bases). Specimen: PBMCs. This clonotype was sampled from a human donor in good health. Some clones in this sample may be carry-over from other donors' samples. CDR3 amino acids: CASSSGAGALGYTF. In DNA form, the CDR3 reads TGTGCCAGCAGCTCCGGGGCAGGGGCGCTGGGCTACACCTTC.